The text below deals with one T cell receptor beta chain. Its antigen remains unidentified. Per-base quality was not reported, and no clone a single base away is much larger than it. The CDR3 spans 16 residues, from the cysteine through the phenylalanine. Just the 48-base CDR3 DNA is kept, in frame starting at base 1. CDR1 and CDR2, looked up from the germline V gene (reference sequence), are MNHEY and SMNVEV. V has 5 bases trimmed and J has 4 bases trimmed; junction bases matching no gene number 11. The sample is drawn from a study of blood T cell repertoires in COVID-19 (TCRdb year 2020). A note on the overall study: Samples from collaborators originated in the United States, Italy and Spain and spanned both the acute and convalescent phases of COVID-19. The material from the prospective study consisted of cDNA or gDNA derived from T cells, B-cell-depleted T cells, or PBMCs. Sample metadata almost always included a de-identified subject ID, COVID-19 status, age in years and sex. Subjects who had been exposed to COVID-19, were actively infected with it, or had recovered from it provided the deeply sampled blood TCRbeta repertoires that made up the dataset. The samples were drawn from the first 160 participants of the ongoing ImmuneRACE study and from 950 to 1,500 subjects provided by 6 global collaborators. A freely available public database, intended as a resource for researchers studying the immune response to SARS-CoV-2, is where the repertoires were released. HLA class I and class II types, where available, came from metadata supplied by the sample provider rather than from assay-based typing.

The immunoSEQ Assay, a bias-controlled multiplex PCR, was used to amplify TCRbeta CDR3 regions from genomic DNA. The source study handled its data this way. The number of nucleated cells in each sample was estimated from the amplification of reference gene primers within the assay. Sequence reads were collapsed and filtered to measure the absolute abundance of every unique TCRbeta CDR3 rearrangement. Productive Simpson clonality was computed per sample as the square root of Simpson's diversity index over productive rearrangements. TCRdb retrieved this table from immuneACCESS and kept in-frame rearrangements only. Not all clones are present; in checked studies, unresolved V genes account for under half, and no reason is known for the remainder. That table furnishes V, J and clone size, whereas the DNA furnished D and trimming. Here the sample has 100,000 to 120,000 clones; about 85% occur a single time. Around 4.4% of the sample belongs to the ten largest clones.

Collaborating institutions collected whole blood in K2EDTA tubes following their own protocols. For TCRbeta analysis, collaborators shipped samples in one of three forms: frozen whole blood, isolated PBMCs, or DNA extracted from either of those sample types. The paper's findings and limits, for the study overall: The quantity of clinical and demographic metadata differed by source and by participant and was supplied without curation.

This receptor was obtained from a human donor in a cohort sampled during active COVID-19. The sequenced sample consisted of peripheral blood. The chain couples TRBV27 to TRBJ2-1; TRBD1 lines up with 7 middle nucleotides. The CDR3 has the sequence CASSPRPRGQYNEQFF. The DNA is TGTGCCAGCAGTCCCCGCCCCCGGGGACAGTACAATGAGCAGTTCTTC.